Listed below are T cell receptor beta chains from one sample, sequenced in a study of blood T cell repertoires in COVID-19. Assay used: immunoSEQ multiplex PCR; TCRdb lists only in-frame clones, some missing. Of 350,000 or so clones detected, over 75% appear once; the ten largest clones hold approximately 1%. Material: PBMCs or T cells enriched from blood (not recorded which). These receptors all come from a woman in her twenties or thirties who had recovered from COVID-19. Each CDR3 is given with its conserved first and last residue. D genes are given only for firm matches.

v_call: TRBV19
d_call: .
j_call: TRBJ2-5
cdr3_nt: TGTGCCAGTAGTACCAGGGTAGAGTTCTGGGTGGTGGGGGAGACCCAGTACTTC
cdr3_aa: CASSTRVEFWVVGETQYF

v_call: TRBV6-5
d_call: .
j_call: TRBJ2-3
cdr3_nt: TGTGCCAGCAGACCCTGGAAATATCAGGCAGATACGCAGTATTTT
cdr3_aa: CASRPWKYQADTQYF

v_call: TRBV18
d_call: TRBD2
j_call: TRBJ2-5
cdr3_nt: TGTGCCAGCTCAGGACTAGCGGGGGCCCTTGGGGAGACCCAGTACTTC
cdr3_aa: CASSGLAGALGETQYF

v_call: TRBV28
d_call: TRBD2
j_call: TRBJ2-1
cdr3_nt: TGTGCCAGCAGTCCCACTAGCGGGGGTTACAATGAGCAGTTCTTC
cdr3_aa: CASSPTSGGYNEQFF

v_call: TRBV9
d_call: TRBD1
j_call: TRBJ1-6
cdr3_nt: TGTGCCAGCAGCGAGGGACAGGGGAGTAATTCACCCCTCCACTTT
cdr3_aa: CASSEGQGSNSPLHF

v_call: TRBV6-5
d_call: .
j_call: TRBJ1-1
cdr3_nt: TGTGCCAGCAGCCCCGGGAACACTGAAGCTTTCTTT
cdr3_aa: CASSPGNTEAFF

v_call: TRBV11-2
d_call: TRBD2
j_call: TRBJ2-2
cdr3_nt: TGTGCCAGCAGCCCGCGGGGGGCCGGGGAGCTGTTTTTT
cdr3_aa: CASSPRGAGELFF

v_call: TRBV7-2
d_call: .
j_call: TRBJ2-7
cdr3_nt: TGTGCCAGCAGCTCAGGACTACACTACGAGCAGTACTTC
cdr3_aa: CASSSGLHYEQYF

v_call: TRBV18
d_call: .
j_call: TRBJ1-6
cdr3_nt: TGTGCCAGCTCGCCCGCGGGGGGCGAATCACCCCTCCACTTT
cdr3_aa: CASSPAGGESPLHF

v_call: TRBV28
d_call: TRBD1
j_call: TRBJ2-7
cdr3_nt: TGTGCCAGCAGTCCCCCGCTCGGGACAGGGTCCTACGAGCAGTACTTC
cdr3_aa: CASSPPLGTGSYEQYF

v_call: TRBV6-6
d_call: TRBD1
j_call: TRBJ2-1
cdr3_nt: TGTGCCAGCAGTGCCGCCAGGGGGAGCATTGGGTTCTTC
cdr3_aa: CASSAARGSIGFF

v_call: TRBV13
d_call: TRBD1
j_call: TRBJ2-5
cdr3_nt: TGTGCCAGCAGCTCTAGGACAGGGGGTTCTTGGGCCCAGTACTTC
cdr3_aa: CASSSRTGGSWAQYF

v_call: TRBV5-1
d_call: TRBD1
j_call: TRBJ2-3
cdr3_nt: TGCGCCAGCAGCTCCAAGACAGGGCCGGAGGGCACAGATACGCAGTATTTT
cdr3_aa: CASSSKTGPEGTDTQYF

v_call: TRBV15
d_call: .
j_call: TRBJ2-7
cdr3_nt: TGTGCCACCAGCAGCGGCCCCCGCGGGATGTACGAGCAGTACTTC
cdr3_aa: CATSSGPRGMYEQYF

v_call: TRBV28
d_call: TRBD1
j_call: TRBJ1-2
cdr3_nt: TGTGCCAGCAGCACAACAGGGGGCGGGAACTATGGCTACACCTTC
cdr3_aa: CASSTTGGGNYGYTF